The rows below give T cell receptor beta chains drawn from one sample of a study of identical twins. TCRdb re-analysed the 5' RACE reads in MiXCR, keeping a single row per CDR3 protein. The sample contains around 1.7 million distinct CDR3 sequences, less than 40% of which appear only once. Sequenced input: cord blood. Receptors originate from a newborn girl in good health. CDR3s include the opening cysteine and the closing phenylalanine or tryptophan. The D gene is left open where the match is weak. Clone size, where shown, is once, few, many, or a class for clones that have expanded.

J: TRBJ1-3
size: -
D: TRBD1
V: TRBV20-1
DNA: TGCAGTGCTAGACGGACAGGCTCTGGAAACACCATATATTTT
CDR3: CSARRTGSGNTIYF

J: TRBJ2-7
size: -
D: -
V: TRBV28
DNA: TGTGCCAGCAGTTTATCAACAGGACGGGCTACTTACGAGCAGTACTTC
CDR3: CASSLSTGRATYEQYF

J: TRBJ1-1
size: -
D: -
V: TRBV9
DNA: TGTGCCAGCAGCCCAGAGAACACTGAAGCTTTCTTT
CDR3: CASSPENTEAFF

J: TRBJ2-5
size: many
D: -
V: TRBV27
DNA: TGTGCCAGCAGTTCTTACAGGGAAGAGACCCAGTACTTC
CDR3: CASSSYREETQYF

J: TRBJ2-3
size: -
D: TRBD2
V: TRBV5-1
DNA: TGCGCCAGCAGCTATTCAGCGGGGAGGGCGGATACGCAGTATTTT
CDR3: CASSYSAGRADTQYF

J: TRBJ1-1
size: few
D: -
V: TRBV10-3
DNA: TGTGCCATCAGAGGATGGGGGAACACTGAAGCTTTCTTT
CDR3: CAIRGWGNTEAFF

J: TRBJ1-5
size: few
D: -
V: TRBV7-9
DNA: TGTGCCAGCAGCTTAGGAGAAGGGGAATTCAATCAGCCCCAGCATTTT
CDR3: CASSLGEGEFNQPQHF

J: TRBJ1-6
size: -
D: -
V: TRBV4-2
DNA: TGTGCCAGCAGCCAAGCAGACGAGGGGGGTTCACCCCTCCACTTT
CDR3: CASSQADEGGSPLHF

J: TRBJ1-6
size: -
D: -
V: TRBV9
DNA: TGTGCCAGCAGCGCCACAAGGACAGATGCATATAATTCACCCCTCCACTTT
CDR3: CASSATRTDAYNSPLHF

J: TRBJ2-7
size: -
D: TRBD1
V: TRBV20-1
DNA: TGCAGTGCTATCATCCCCGGGACAGCCTCCTACGAGCAGTACTTC
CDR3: CSAIIPGTASYEQYF

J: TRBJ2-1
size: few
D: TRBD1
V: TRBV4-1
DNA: TGCGCCAGCAGCCGGACCCCAGGGGGCAGTGGCAATGAGCAGTTCTTC
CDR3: CASSRTPGGSGNEQFF

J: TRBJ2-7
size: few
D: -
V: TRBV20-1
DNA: TGCAGCGTCGTGGTTGGGACGAGCTCCTACAATGAGCAGTACTTC
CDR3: CSVVVGTSSYNEQYF

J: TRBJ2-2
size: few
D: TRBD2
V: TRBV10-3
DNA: TGTGCCATCAGGACTAGCGCAAACACCGGGGAGCTGTTTTTT
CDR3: CAIRTSANTGELFF

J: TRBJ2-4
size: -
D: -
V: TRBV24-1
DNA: TGTGCCACCAGTGATTGGGGGACTTCCCAGCAGTACTTC
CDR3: CATSDWGTSQQYF

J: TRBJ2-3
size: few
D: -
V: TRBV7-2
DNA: TGTGCCAGCAGCTCATCCGACTTACAGACGCAGTATTTT
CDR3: CASSSSDLQTQYF

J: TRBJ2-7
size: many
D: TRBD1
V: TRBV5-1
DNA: TGTGCCAGCAGCTTAGCCGGGACAGGCCCTTACGAGCAGTACTTC
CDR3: CASSLAGTGPYEQYF

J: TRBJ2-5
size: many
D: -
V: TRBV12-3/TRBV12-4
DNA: TGTGCCAGCAGTTTTGTCCCTTTAACAGGGGAGACCCAGTACTTC
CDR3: CASSFVPLTGETQYF

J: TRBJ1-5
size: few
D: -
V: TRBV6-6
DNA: TGTGCCAGCAGTTACCTAAACCAGGGACAGCCCCAGCATTTT
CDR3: CASSYLNQGQPQHF

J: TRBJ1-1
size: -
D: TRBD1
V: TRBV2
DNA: TGTGCCAACAGTGATGACAGGGGGCGGAACACTGAAGCTTTCTTT
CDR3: CANSDDRGRNTEAFF

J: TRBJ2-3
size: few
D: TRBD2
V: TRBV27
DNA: TGTGCCAGCAGTTTATACTCCGGGACTAGCGGGATCCTGAGTACAGATACGCAGTATTTT
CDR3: CASSLYSGTSGILSTDTQYF

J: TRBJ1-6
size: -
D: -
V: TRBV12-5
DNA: TGTGCTAGTTGTTTGGATAATTCACCCCTCCACTTT
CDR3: CASCLDNSPLHF

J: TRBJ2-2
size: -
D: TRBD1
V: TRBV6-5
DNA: TGTGCCAGCGCCGGGACAGGGAACACCGGGGAGCTGTTTTTT
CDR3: CASAGTGNTGELFF

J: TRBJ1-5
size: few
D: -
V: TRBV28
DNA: TGTGCCAGCGTTTCAGATAGCAATCAGCCCCAGCATTTT
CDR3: CASVSDSNQPQHF

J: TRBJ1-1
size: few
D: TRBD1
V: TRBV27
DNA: TGTGCCAGCAGTCTACGGACAGGGCGGAGGAACACTGAAGCTTTCTTT
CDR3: CASSLRTGRRNTEAFF

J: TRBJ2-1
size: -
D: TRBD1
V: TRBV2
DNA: TGTGCCAGCAGACTATACAGGGGATCGGGCGATGAGCAGTTCTTC
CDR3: CASRLYRGSGDEQFF

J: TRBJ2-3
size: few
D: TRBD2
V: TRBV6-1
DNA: TGTGCCAGCAGCCTCCTACTAGCGGGAAAAGATACGCAGTATTTT
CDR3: CASSLLLAGKDTQYF

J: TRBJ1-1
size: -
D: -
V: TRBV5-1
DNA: TGCGCCAGCAGATGGGTACCGGGGGCGAACACTGAAGCTTTCTTT
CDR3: CASRWVPGANTEAFF

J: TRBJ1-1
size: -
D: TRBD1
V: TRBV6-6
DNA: TGTGCCAGCACGGACAGGGGGGCTGAAGCTTTCTTT
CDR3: CASTDRGAEAFF

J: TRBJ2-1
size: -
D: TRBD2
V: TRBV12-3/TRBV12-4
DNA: TGTGCCAGCAGTCCCTGGGGACTAGCGGGGGAAAGCTACAATGAGCAGTTCTTC
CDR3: CASSPWGLAGESYNEQFF

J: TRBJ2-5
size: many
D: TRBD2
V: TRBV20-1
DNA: TGCAGTGTTTGGGGGGGTACACAGTACTTC
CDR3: CSVWGGTQYF

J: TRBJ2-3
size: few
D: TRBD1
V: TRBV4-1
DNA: TGCGCCAGCAGCCAAGTTCCGACAGGGTGGGCCACAGATACGCAGTATTTT
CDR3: CASSQVPTGWATDTQYF

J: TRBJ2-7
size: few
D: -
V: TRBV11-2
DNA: TGTGCCAGCAGCTTAGAGACAGCCAGTACTGGGGAGCAGTACTTC
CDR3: CASSLETASTGEQYF

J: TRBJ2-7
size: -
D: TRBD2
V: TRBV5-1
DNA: TGCGCCAGCAGCTTGACGGTAGCGGGAGGGCAGTACTTC
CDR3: CASSLTVAGGQYF

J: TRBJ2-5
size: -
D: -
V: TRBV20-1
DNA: TGCAGTGCTGCGCCGCTAGCCACCCAAGAGACCCAGTACTTC
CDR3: CSAAPLATQETQYF

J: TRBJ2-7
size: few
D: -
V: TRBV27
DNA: TGTGCCAGCAGTAATCACAGGACCCAATACGAGCAGTACTTC
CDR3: CASSNHRTQYEQYF

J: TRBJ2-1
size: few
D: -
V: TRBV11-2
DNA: TGTGCCAGCAGCTTCCCGAGACTAGGAATGAATGAGCAGTTCTTC
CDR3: CASSFPRLGMNEQFF

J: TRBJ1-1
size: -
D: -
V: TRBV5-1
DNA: TGCGCCAGCAGCTTGTGGCCAGGCGGCGGGAGCACTGAAGCTTTCTTT
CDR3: CASSLWPGGGSTEAFF

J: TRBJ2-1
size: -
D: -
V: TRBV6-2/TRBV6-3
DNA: TGTGCCAGCACCCCTCGAGGGCTGAAACGAAACCAGTTCTTC
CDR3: CASTPRGLKRNQFF

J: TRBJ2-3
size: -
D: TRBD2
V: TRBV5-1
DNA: TGCGCCAGCGGCACGGGACTAGCGGGCCCATTGGCGGATACGCAGTATTTT
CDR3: CASGTGLAGPLADTQYF

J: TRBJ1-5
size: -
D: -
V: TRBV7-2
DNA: TGTGCCAGCAGCTTAGTGGGGACGGATAGCAATCAGCCCCAGCATTTT
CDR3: CASSLVGTDSNQPQHF

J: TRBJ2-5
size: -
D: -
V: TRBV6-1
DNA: TGTGCCAGCAGTGAAGGTCTTCGGAGTCAAGAGACCCAGTACTTC
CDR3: CASSEGLRSQETQYF

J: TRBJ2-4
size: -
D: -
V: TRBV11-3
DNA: TGTGCCAGCAGTCCCAGGCCCTTGTTTCAGCAGTACTTC
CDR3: CASSPRPLFQQYF

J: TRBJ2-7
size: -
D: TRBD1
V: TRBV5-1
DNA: TGCGCCAGCAGCAGTTACCCGGGACAGGGTTACGAGCAGTACTTC
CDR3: CASSSYPGQGYEQYF

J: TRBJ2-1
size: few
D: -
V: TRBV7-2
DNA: TGTGCCAGCAGCAAAAGTCGAAACAATGAGCAGTTCTTC
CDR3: CASSKSRNNEQFF

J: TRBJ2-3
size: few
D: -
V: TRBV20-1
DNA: TGCAGTGCTTCTGACAGCTCTTCTAGCACAGATACGCAGTATTTT
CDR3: CSASDSSSSTDTQYF

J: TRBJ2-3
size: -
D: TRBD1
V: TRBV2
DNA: TGTGCCAGCAGCGGGGACAGGGGGTACGGAGATACGCAGTATTTT
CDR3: CASSGDRGYGDTQYF

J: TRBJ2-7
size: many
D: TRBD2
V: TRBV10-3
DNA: TGTGCCATCGGACTAGCGGGATACGAGCAGTACTTC
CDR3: CAIGLAGYEQYF

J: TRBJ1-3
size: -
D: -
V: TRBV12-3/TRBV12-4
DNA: TGTGCCAGCAGTTCCGCTTTAGGGAGTCAGCCTGGAGGCTCTGGAAACACCATATATTTT
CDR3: CASSSALGSQPGGSGNTIYF

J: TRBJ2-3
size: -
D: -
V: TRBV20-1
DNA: TGCAGTGCTAGAGATCCGAATACGCAGTATTTT
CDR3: CSARDPNTQYF

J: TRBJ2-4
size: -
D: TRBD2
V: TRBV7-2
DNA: TGTGCCAGCAGCTTAGGCGGCGGGGGGGCCAAAAACATTCAGTACTTC
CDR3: CASSLGGGGAKNIQYF

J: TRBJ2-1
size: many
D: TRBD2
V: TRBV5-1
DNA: TGCGCCAGCAGACCCAGAAGACTAGCGGGAGGGGTGAGCTCCTACAATGAGCAGTTCTTC
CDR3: CASRPRRLAGGVSSYNEQFF

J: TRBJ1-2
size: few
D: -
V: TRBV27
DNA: TGTGCCAGCAGTTTTGCGGACCGGCGGGGGGGCTACACCTTC
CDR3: CASSFADRRGGYTF